This T cell receptor (beta chain) was documented in a study of blood T cell repertoires in COVID-19. V trimming: 6 bases; J trimming: 2 bases; junction bases outside the gene matches: 13. The CDR3 length is 18 residues. Per germline, CDR1 LGHNA and CDR2 YNFKEQ. Generated by immunoSEQ multiplex PCR, the TCRdb table keeps only in-frame clones and is missing some. The sample holds over 200,000 clones, over 70% seen once. The receptor comes from a woman aged 80 or over with acute or convalescent COVID-19. The sequenced sample consisted of peripheral blood. The chain uses TRBV4-2 and TRBJ2-2; 9 nucleotides agree with TRBD2. In DNA form, the CDR3 reads TGTGCCAGCAGGCGTGCGGGGGGGCGAAAACAAAACACCGGGGAGCTGTTTTTT. This codes for CASRRAGGRKQNTGELFF.